This TCR beta chain came from a study of shared clonotypes between healthy human individuals. Across the whole study: Sampling drew on donors who were a couple of women and three men aged 18 to 49.

Assay used: immunoSEQ multiplex PCR; TCRdb lists only in-frame clones, some missing. Among approximately 2,000,000 clones listed, less than 95% were seen once. Trimming pared 2 bases from V and 0 bases from J, leaving 14 bases between. CDR1 and CDR2 (germline): SGHRS, YFSETQ. The CDR3 is 16 amino acids. This chain links TRBV5-1 with TRBJ1-1, with D maybe TRBD1 (6 bases). The source material was naive CD4+ T cells from PBMCs. Subset described: CD45RA+ positively selected. The receptor was derived from a man younger than 30 in good health. Some clones in this sample may be carry-over from other donors' samples. As DNA, the CDR3 is TGCGCCAGCAGCTTTTTGACGGGGGCCCTGAACACTGAAGCTTTCTTT. Amino acid sequence: CASSFLTGALNTEAFF.